A single sample is the source of the 22 T cell receptor beta chains below, sequenced in a study of CD8+CD57+ T cells in acquired aplastic anemia. Profiles of TCR beta VDJ and CDR3 were generated from a genomic DNA template. TCRdb ran MiXCR on the reads and lists one entry per CDR3 protein. The repertoire holds under 200,000 distinct CDR3 sequences, with 35% to 55% as singletons. Sequenced sample: sorted CD4+, CD8+, or CD8+CD57+ T cells (not recorded which) from PBMCs. These receptors all stem from a human donor in good health.

This clonotype was recorded at least ten times. The V call is TRBV15, the J call TRBJ1-5; D is unclear. CDR1 and CDR2 (germline): LNHNV, YYDKDF (reference sequence). Trimming removed 4 bases at V and 1 base at J, with 8 bases between. The CDR3 extends over 14 amino acids. In DNA, the CDR3 is TGTGCCACCAGCAAAGGCACGAGCAATCAGCCCCAGCATTTT. It yields the protein CATSKGTSNQPQHF.

The chain combines TRBV19 with TRBJ2-1; 7 bases agree with TRBD2. This CDR3 comprises 15 residues. In germline, CDR1 is LNHDA, CDR2 SQIVND (reference sequence). After removal of 3 bases from V and 10 bases from J, the junction contained 12 bases not matched to a gene. As DNA, the CDR3 is TGTGCCAGTAGTATCGCCCTGGGGAGGGCGAGGGAGCAGTTCTTC. This sequence encodes CASSIALGRAREQFF.

The J gene is TRBJ2-7, the V gene TRBV3-1; 11 nucleotides line up with TRBD2. The CDR3 extends over 15 amino acids. V dropped 0 bases and J dropped 6; count of bases not matched to a gene: 4. Germline V gene lookup returns CDR1 LGHDT and CDR2 YNNKEL (reference sequence). The CDR3 sequence: CASSQDSGGVREQYF. The CDR3 DNA sequence: TGTGCCAGCAGCCAAGATAGCGGGGGGGTGCGCGAGCAGTACTTC.

This clonotype was detected ten times or more. V is TRBV7-3 and J is TRBJ2-3, with 9 bases matching TRBD2. Germline CDR1 is SGHTA and CDR2 is FQGTGA. The CDR3 is 15 residues long. V lost 1 base to trimming and J lost 2 bases; unmatched junction nucleotides: 1. The CDR3 here is CASSLSGGATDTQYF. CDR3 DNA: TGTGCCAGCAGCTTAAGCGGGGGGGCCACAGATACGCAGTATTTT.

The rearrangement joins TRBV19 to TRBJ2-5, with D hard to call. In germline, CDR1 is LNHDA, CDR2 SQIVND (reference sequence). The germline V and J ends were trimmed by 4 bases and 1 base, with 10 bases remaining between them. CDR3 length: 14 residues. CDR3 in amino acids: CASSSTAIQETQYF. The CDR3 DNA reads TGTGCCAGTAGTAGTACAGCAATCCAAGAGACCCAGTACTTC.

This clonotype was seen a few times. The J gene is TRBJ2-5, the V gene TRBV6-1; D is possibly TRBD1 (6 bases). The germline V gene encodes CDR1 MNHNS and CDR2 SASEGT. The CDR3 has 15 amino acids. The V end lost 6 bases, the J end lost 2 bases, and 16 bases lay between the germline ends. This CDR3 reads CASRLSPGQQETQYF. CDR3 in DNA: TGTGCCAGCAGACTATCGCCGGGACAACAAGAGACCCAGTACTTC.

In this sample, this clonotype turned up a few times. The genes are TRBV6-1 and TRBJ1-2; D call uncertain. Germline V gives CDR1 MNHNS, CDR2 SASEGT. V shed 8 bases and J shed 3 bases, with 19 bases lying between them. There are 15 residues in the CDR3. The CDR3 region has the DNA TGTGCCAGCGCTTGGGGAGCATCCACCCACTATGGCTACACCTTC. This codes for CASAWGASTHYGYTF.

This clonotype was observed a single time. The chain joins TRBV29-1 to TRBJ2-7, with 7 positions matching TRBD2. The trim removed 8 bases at V and 0 bases at J, leaving 4 bases unmatched. This CDR3 spans 12 amino acids. The germline V gene has CDR1 SQVTM and CDR2 ANQGSEA. DNA of the CDR3: TGCAGCACGCGGGAGTCCTCCTACGAGCAGTACTTC. Amino acids: CSTRESSYEQYF.

As to this clonotype: Given a much more abundant clone one base away, this may be a read error. The chain joins TRBV18 to TRBJ2-2, with D perhaps given as TRBD1 or TRBD2 (5 bases each). CDR3 length: 15 amino acids. Germline CDR1 reads KGHSH; CDR2 reads LQKENI. Deletions cut 3 bases from V and 9 bases from J, with 17 bases between. CDR3 in amino acids: CASSPYGAGSRELFF. Here the CDR3 DNA reads TGTGCCAGCTCACCCTACGGGGCAGGGTCGCGGGAGCTGTTTTTT.

This clonotype occurred many times. The V gene is TRBV6-5, the J gene TRBJ1-1; no reliable D call. The CDR3 extends over 13 amino acids. V was shortened by 2 bases and J by 8 bases, with 12 bases between the two germline ends. From germline, CDR1 is MNHEY and CDR2 SVGAGI. CDR3 amino acids: CASSYVTGFEAFF. The CDR3 DNA reads TGTGCCAGCAGTTACGTTACCGGATTCGAAGCTTTCTTT.

The chain is built from TRBV20-1 and TRBJ2-7; D possibly matches TRBD1 or TRBD2 (5 bases each). CDR1 is DFQATT, CDR2 SNEGSKA, per germline (reference sequence). The CDR3 has 16 residues. V was shortened by 1 base and J by 3 bases, with 19 bases between the two germline ends. The CDR3 reads CSARGPWSGLGYEQYF. The CDR3 nucleotides read TGCAGTGCTAGAGGTCCCTGGTCGGGGCTAGGCTACGAGCAGTACTTC.

Concerning this clonotype itself: A read error may explain this, as a much larger clone is one base away. J is TRBJ1-1 and V is TRBV13; 7 nucleotides line up with TRBD1. There are 16 residues in the CDR3. Germline V gene lookup returns CDR1 PRHDT and CDR2 FYEKMQ (reference sequence). CDR3 nucleotide sequence: TGTGCCAACAACAACCGGAAGGGGGCGAAGAACACTGAAGCTCTCTTT. It is translated as CANNNRKGAKNTEALF.

This clonotype has a single count. This could be a read error, since a much larger clone is one nucleotide away. This is likely a read error, given that the CDR3 carries no conserved phenylalanine or tryptophan at its end. V usage is TRBV9 and J usage is TRBJ1-5; D is unresolved. Germline V gives CDR1 SGDLS, CDR2 YYNGEE. The CDR3 has 13 residues. The ends were cut back, 3 bases at V and 7 bases at J, with 11 bases in the middle. This chain's CDR3 is CASSGSPGQPQHL. Here the CDR3 DNA reads TGTGCCAGCAGCGGTTCCCCCGGGCAGCCCCAGCATCTT.

This clonotype showed up many times. Here the CDR3 reads CASSQAGLARGELFF. The CDR3 region has the DNA TGCGCCAGCAGCCAAGCGGGACTAGCGCGCGGGGAGCTGTTTTTT. V is TRBV4-1 and J is TRBJ2-2; 10 bases agree with TRBD2. V was clipped by 1 base and J by 7 bases; unmatched bases: 3. In germline, CDR1 is MGHRA, CDR2 YSYEKL. The CDR3 runs to 15 residues.

This clonotype was seen only a few times. The chain is built from TRBV2 and TRBJ1-1; D ambiguous. V dropped 7 bases and J dropped 3 bases, with 9 bases sitting between them. This CDR3 has 12 residues. Per germline, CDR1 SNHLY and CDR2 FYNNEI. CDR3 in amino acids: CASTMSYTEAFF. The CDR3 DNA follows: TGTGCCAGCACCATGAGTTACACTGAAGCTTTCTTT.

This clonotype has more than one count but fewer than ten. The chain has TRBV20-1 and TRBJ2-7; 7 bases fit TRBD1. Per the germline V gene, CDR1 is DFQATT and CDR2 is SNEGSKA (reference sequence). The length of the CDR3 is 13 residues. The CDR3 sequence is CACLDRHSYEQYF. The CDR3 DNA sequence: TGCGCGTGCTTGGACAGGCACTCCTACGAGCAGTACTTC.

This chain connects TRBV7-9 to TRBJ2-3; D is perhaps TRBD2 (5 bases). V gave up 7 bases and J gave up 6 bases, with 11 bases separating them. Germline-derived CDR1 and CDR2 are SEHNR and FQNEAQ (reference sequence). The length of the CDR3 is 12 residues. CDR3 protein: CASIGMADTQYF. CDR3 nucleotide sequence: TGTGCCAGCATCGGGATGGCGGATACGCAGTATTTT.

This clonotype was observed many times. This chain joins TRBV6-1 and TRBJ2-3; 7 positions match TRBD2. The V gene end was trimmed by 6 bases and the J gene end by 3 bases; junction bases not matched to a gene: 6. This CDR3 spans 14 amino acids. Germline lookup yields CDR1 MNHNS and CDR2 SASEGT. This chain's CDR3 is CASRGERGTDTQYF. The CDR3 DNA follows: TGTGCCAGCAGGGGGGAGCGGGGAACAGATACGCAGTATTTT.

This clonotype was recorded at least ten times. The gene calls are TRBV7-9 and TRBJ1-1; D not resolved. With 0 bases removed from V and 4 bases from J, the gap between germline ends came to 6 bases. The CDR3 covers 13 residues. The germline gives CDR1 SEHNR, CDR2 FQNEAQ (reference sequence). In DNA, the CDR3 is TGTGCCAGCAGCTTAGCAGGGCCCACTGAAGCTTTCTTT. It translates to CASSLAGPTEAFF.

This clonotype was seen repeatedly, ten times or more. V usage is TRBV12-3 or TRBV12-4 and J usage is TRBJ2-1; D is uncertain. Trimming took off 4 bases at V and 9 bases at J, with 7 bases between the two ends. The CDR3 contains 11 residues. The CDR3 DNA sequence: TGTGCCAGCAGTTCGGCGGTTGAGCAGTTCTTC. This encodes CASSSAVEQFF.

The V gene is TRBV19, the J gene TRBJ1-2; D is ambiguous. Germline loops: CDR1 LNHDA, CDR2 SQIVND (reference sequence). This CDR3 is 11 amino acids long. Trimming removed 4 bases from V and 10 bases from J, with 10 bases in between. CDR3: CASSNVADYTF. CDR3 nucleotide sequence: TGTGCCAGTAGTAATGTAGCGGACTACACCTTC.

The sample holds many counts of this clonotype. The chain couples TRBV29-1 to TRBJ1-1, with a possible D match to TRBD1 (6 bases). This CDR3 comprises 14 residues. Germline V CDR1 and CDR2: SQVTM, ANQGSEA. Deletions cut 5 bases from V and 1 base from J, with 14 bases between. The CDR3 DNA reads TGCAGCGTTAAGGGGGGGGCCTCGAACACTGAAGCTTTCTTT. It encodes CSVKGGASNTEAFF.